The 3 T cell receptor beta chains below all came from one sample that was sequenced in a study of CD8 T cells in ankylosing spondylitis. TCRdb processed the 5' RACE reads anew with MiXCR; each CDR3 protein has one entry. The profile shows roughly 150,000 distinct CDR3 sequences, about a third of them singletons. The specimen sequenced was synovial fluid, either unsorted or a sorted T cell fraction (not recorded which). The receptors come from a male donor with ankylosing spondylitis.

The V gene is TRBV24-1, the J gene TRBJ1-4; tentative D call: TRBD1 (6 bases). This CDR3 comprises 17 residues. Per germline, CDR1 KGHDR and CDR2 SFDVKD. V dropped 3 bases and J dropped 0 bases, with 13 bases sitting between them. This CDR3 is CATSDSGRGATNEKLFF. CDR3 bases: TGTGCCACCAGTGATAGTGGCAGGGGTGCAACTAATGAAAAACTGTTTTTT.

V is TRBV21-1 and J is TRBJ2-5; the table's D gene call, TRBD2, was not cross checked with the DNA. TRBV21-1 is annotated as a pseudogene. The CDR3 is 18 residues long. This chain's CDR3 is CASSKGGVAGVREETQYF. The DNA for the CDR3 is TGTGCCAGCAGCAAAGGGGGGGTAGCGGGAGTTCGGGAAGAGACCCAGTACTTC.

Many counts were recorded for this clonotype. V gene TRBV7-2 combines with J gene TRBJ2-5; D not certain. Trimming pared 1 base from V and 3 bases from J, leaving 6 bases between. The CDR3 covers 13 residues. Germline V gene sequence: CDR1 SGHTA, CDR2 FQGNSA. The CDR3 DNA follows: TGTGCCAGCAGCTTAGAAAGGAAAGAGACCCAGTACTTC. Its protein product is CASSLERKETQYF.